This T cell receptor (beta chain) comes out of a study of glioma-infiltrating T cells after dendritic cell vaccination. Data came from immunoSEQ multiplex PCR; TCRdb stores just in-frame clones and leaves some out. The sample consists of under 100,000 clones, 79% of them appearing once. The germline CDR1 and CDR2 sequences are SEHNR and FQNEAQ (reference sequence). V was trimmed by 5 bases and J by 5 bases, leaving 25 bases between them. The CDR3 covers 19 residues. Before vaccination, two weeks after the third vaccination, and at progression, PBMC were collected. This material consisted of blood, taken before dendritic cell vaccination. This chain uses TRBV7-9 with TRBJ2-6, with D hard to call. The clonotype was recovered from a human donor with glioblastoma. Here the CDR3 reads CASSHMRYHDKSRANVLTF. The DNA of the CDR3 is TGTGCCAGCAGCCATATGCGATACCATGACAAAAGTCGGGCCAACGTCCTGACTTTC.